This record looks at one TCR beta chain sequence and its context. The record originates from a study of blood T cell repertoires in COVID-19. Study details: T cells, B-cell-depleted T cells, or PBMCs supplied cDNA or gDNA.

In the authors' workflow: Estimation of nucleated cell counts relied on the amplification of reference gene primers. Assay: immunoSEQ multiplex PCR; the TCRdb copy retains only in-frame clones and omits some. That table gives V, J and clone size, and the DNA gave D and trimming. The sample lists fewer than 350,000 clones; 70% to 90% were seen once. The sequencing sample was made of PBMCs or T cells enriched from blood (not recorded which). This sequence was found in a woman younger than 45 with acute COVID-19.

CDR3 residues: CASSENRLAGLYEQYF. The CDR3 DNA sequence: TGTGCCAGCAGTGAAAACCGACTAGCGGGATTGTACGAGCAGTACTTC. The chain has TRBV6-1 and TRBJ2-7; 11 bases align to TRBD2. The junction had 7 bases not matched to a gene; V was cut back by 2 bases and J by 4 bases. This CDR3 contains 16 residues. CDR1 MNHNS and CDR2 SASEGT come from the germline V gene.